The 15 T cell receptor beta chains given below trace back to one sample, sequenced in a study of cytotoxic CD8 clonotypes in ibrutinib-treated CLL. Sequencing used immunoSEQ multiplex PCR; TCRdb keeps in-frame clones, though not all of them. The repertoire includes hundreds of thousands of clones, roughly 77% of them detected once, and 5.9% sits in the top ten. The sample in question was PBMCs, obtained after 12 months of ibrutinib treatment. The receptors were gathered from a human donor with chronic lymphocytic leukemia.

This clone has more than one count but fewer than ten. This chain joins TRBV6-5 and TRBJ1-2; D is undetermined. Germline V CDR1 and CDR2: MNHEY, SVGAGI. CDR3 length: 11 residues. V was clipped by 11 bases and J by 0 bases, with 7 bases between them. CDR3 in amino acids: CASGTNYGYTF. CDR3 coding DNA: TGTGCCTCGGGGACTAACTATGGCTACACCTTC.

The table lists this clone with a few counts. The chain combines TRBV15 with TRBJ1-6, with a possible D match to TRBD1 (5 bases). V was trimmed by 0 bases and J by 10 bases, leaving 7 bases between them. This CDR3 is built from 13 residues. Germline-derived CDR1 and CDR2 are LNHNV and YYDKDF (reference sequence). CDR3 in amino acids: CATSRDRDSPLHF. CDR3 bases: TGTGCCACCAGCAGAGACCGGGACTCACCCCTCCACTTT. Full variable domain (remainder filled in from reference TRBV15 and TRBJ1-6): DAMVIQNPRYQVTQFGKPVTLSCSQTLNHNVMYWYQQKSSQAPKLLFHYYDKDFNNEADTPDNFQSRRPNTSFCFLDIRSPGLGDTAMYLCATSRDRDSPLHFGNGTRLTVT.

This clone has a handful of counts. The CDR3 loop is CASSYVGQREQYF. The DNA of the CDR3 is TGTGCCAGCAGTTACGTGGGACAGCGCGAGCAGTACTTC. The chain recombines TRBV6-5 with TRBJ2-7, with TRBD1 matching over 7 bases. The V gene end was trimmed by 2 bases and the J gene end by 6 bases; junction bases not matched to a gene: 4. CDR1 and CDR2 (germline): MNHEY, SVGAGI. CDR3 length: 13 residues.

The CDR3 loop reads CASSIASYNEQFF. CDR3 DNA sequence: TGTGCCAGTAGTATAGCCAGTTACAATGAGCAGTTCTTC. J is TRBJ2-1 and V is TRBV19; D gene ambiguous. CDR3 length equals 13 residues. V lost 1 base and J 4 bases, leaving 5 bases between the germline ends. Germline V CDR1 and CDR2: LNHDA, SQIVND (reference sequence). The full variable domain, in which reference TRBV19 and TRBJ2-1 provide the parts outside the CDR3, is DGGITQSPKYLFRKEGQNVTLSCEQNLNHDAMYWYRQDPGQGLRLIYYSQIVNDFQKGDIAEGYSVSREKKESFPLTVTSAQKNPTAFYLCASSIASYNEQFFGPGTRLTVL.

The V and J genes are TRBV2 and TRBJ1-5; D is possibly TRBD1 (5 bases). The CDR3 loop spans 18 amino acids. V was shortened by 2 bases and J by 0 bases, with 17 bases between the two germline ends. Germline lookup yields CDR1 SNHLY and CDR2 FYNNEI. The CDR3 DNA reads as TGTGCCAGCAGTGAACCTTTGATGGGACGGTTTAGCAATCAGCCCCAGCATTTT. Its protein product is CASSEPLMGRFSNQPQHF. The variable domain in full, with the rest retrieved from reference TRBV2 and TRBJ1-5, is EPEVTQTPSHQVTQMGQEVILRCVPISNHLYFYWYRQILGQKVEFLVSFYNNEISEKSEIFDDQFSVERPDGSNFTLKIRSTKLEDSAMYFCASSEPLMGRFSNQPQHFGDGTRLSIL.

Note on this clone: The same CDR3 is also encoded by other DNA sequences in this sample. The V gene is TRBV18, the J gene TRBJ2-7; the D gene is possibly TRBD1 (6 bases). V lost 0 bases and J 0 bases, leaving 6 bases between the germline ends. Germline CDR1 reads KGHSH; CDR2 reads LQKENI. This CDR3 has 14 amino acids. CDR3 residues: CASSPPDSSYEQYF. The DNA for the CDR3 is TGTGCCAGCTCACCACCGGACAGCTCCTACGAGCAGTACTTC.

The chain couples TRBV7-3 to TRBJ2-1, with a tentative D call TRBD2 (6 bases). V was cut by 2 bases and J by 8 bases, with 13 bases left in between. The CDR3 has 14 residues. The germline gives CDR1 SGHTA, CDR2 FQGTGA. CDR3 sequence (DNA): TGTGCCAGCAGCTTATCGGGGGAACTCGATGAGCAGTTCTTC. It translates to CASSLSGELDEQFF.

J is TRBJ1-2 and V is TRBV2; maybe TRBD1 (6 bases). V lost 8 bases, J lost 8 bases, and 18 bases lay in between. Germline assignment: CDR1 SNHLY and CDR2 FYNNEI. This CDR3 is built from 13 residues. The CDR3 is CASRGLDSGGYTF. The CDR3 DNA reads TGTGCCAGCCGGGGATTGGACAGTGGGGGCTACACCTTC.

This clone has just a few counts. The chain carries TRBV6-1 and TRBJ2-5; maybe TRBD1 (6 bases). Germline V gives CDR1 MNHNS, CDR2 SASEGT. There are 14 residues in the CDR3. V lost 4 bases, J lost 5 bases, and 14 bases lay in between. As DNA, the CDR3 is TGTGCCAGCAGTGGGCGGACAGTCTACGAGACCCAGTACTTC. Encoded protein: CASSGRTVYETQYF.

The chain carries TRBV28 and TRBJ1-1; the D is unclear. The V end lost 3 bases, the J end lost 8 bases, and 13 bases lay between the germline ends. Germline V lookup: CDR1 MDHEN, CDR2 SYDVKM. CDR3 length: 13 residues. The CDR3 DNA sequence: TGTGCCAGCAGTTTTGGAGGTTGGTCGGAAGCTTTCTTT. Protein sequence: CASSFGGWSEAFF.

The CDR3 sequence: CASSLLAGYTGELFF. CDR3 DNA: TGCGCCAGCAGCTTACTAGCGGGATACACCGGGGAGCTGTTTTTT. This chain links TRBV5-1 with TRBJ2-2; TRBD2 agrees at 10 bases. The CDR3 is 15 amino acids. The trim removed 2 bases at V and 3 bases at J, leaving 1 base unmatched. CDR1 and CDR2 (germline): SGHRS, YFSETQ.

This rearrangement joins TRBV28 to TRBJ1-4, with D uncertain. V lost 7 bases, J lost 7 bases, and 10 bases lay in between. Per germline, CDR1 MDHEN and CDR2 SYDVKM. This CDR3 spans 12 amino acids. In DNA form, the CDR3 reads TGTGCCAGCAAGACATCTGGTGAAAAACTGTTTTTT. Its translation: CASKTSGEKLFF.

The chain links TRBV4-1 to TRBJ2-7; TRBD2 agrees at 10 bases. Trimming took 4 bases from V and 1 from J; bases not matched to a gene: 4. CDR3 size: 15 residues. CDR1 is MGHRA, CDR2 YSYEKL, per germline. This CDR3 reads CASSRLAGGSYEQYF. CDR3 DNA sequence: TGCGCCAGCAGCCGGTTAGCGGGGGGTTCCTACGAGCAGTACTTC.

The genes are TRBV5-6 and TRBJ1-3; no definite D call. There are 11 residues in the CDR3. The germline gives CDR1 SGHDT, CDR2 YYEEEE. V shed 4 bases and J shed 5 bases, with 4 bases lying between them. CDR3 sequence: CASSERNTIYF. DNA of the CDR3: TGTGCCAGCAGCGAGAGAAACACCATATATTTT.

The rearrangement uses TRBV7-3 and TRBJ2-1; D is possibly TRBD2 (5 bases). CDR3 size: 15 residues. Germline values: CDR1 SGHTA, CDR2 FQGTGA. Trimming cost V 4 bases and J 9 bases, with 19 bases left between them. DNA for the CDR3: TGTGCCAGCAGCTCCCAACCCCAAACCGCGGGTGAGCAGTTCTTC. Translated, it gives CASSSQPQTAGEQFF.